This T cell receptor (beta chain) was profiled in a study of shared clonotypes between healthy human individuals. Germline CDR1 is MNHEY and CDR2 is SMNVEV (reference sequence). This CDR3 spans 16 amino acids. Trimming cost V 6 bases and J 9 bases; bases outside gene matches: 14. Sequencing was performed with immunoSEQ multiplex PCR; in TCRdb, only in-frame clones are kept and a portion is missing. The sample holds about 2,200,000 clones, 85% to 95% seen once. General study points: Sampling used blood alone; tissue repertoires probably differ.

Concerning this clone itself: What it binds is not known.

CD8 cells regarded as naive lacked CD45RO, were positively chosen for CCR7, and omitted terminally differentiated effector memory CD45RA+ cells. Sequenced material: naive CD8+ T cells from PBMCs. The chain links TRBV27 to TRBJ2-1; 10 bases line up with TRBD1. The sequence was collected from a man aged 18 to 29 in good health. Some clones in this sample may be carry-over from other donors' samples. The CDR3 reads CASSKSAGTGAAEQFF. Here the CDR3 DNA reads TGTGCCAGCAGCAAATCCGCCGGGACAGGGGCGGCTGAGCAGTTCTTC.